This T cell receptor (beta chain) comes out of a study of PD-L1 blockade in urothelial cancer. TCRdb's copy holds only in-frame clones and misses some; the assay was immunoSEQ multiplex PCR. The repertoire holds more than 45,000 clones, with roughly 88% as singletons. V shed 6 bases and J shed 3 bases, with 12 bases lying between them. This CDR3 spans 13 amino acids. The germline V gene encodes CDR1 SGHAT and CDR2 FQNNGV. This specimen was PBMCs, taken around atezolizumab (anti-PD-L1) treatment. The origin of this receptor is a man older than 75 with urothelial cancer. The chain combines TRBV11-2 with TRBJ2-7; D ambiguous. The CDR3 DNA reads TGTGCCAGCAGTCCTCGACTCCGCTACGAGCAGTACTTC. Amino acids: CASSPRLRYEQYF.